The entry below describes one T cell receptor (beta chain). Only a few counts were recorded for this clonotype. The antigen it recognizes is unknown. There are no base qualities to consult, and no much larger clone falls within one base. This sample was included in a study of T cell repertoires in cytomegalovirus infection (dated by TCRdb to the late 2010s). In the study overall: Recently identified HLA-C-restricted CMV epitopes, whose presentation resists viral immunomodulation, were targeted by peptide stimulations together with well-studied HLA-B-restricted epitopes. Because public TCR beta signatures pointed to carriage of CMV infection together with the matching HLA type, the HLA type of each donor mattered for the analysis. Broader findings and caveats from the paper: Cumulative frequency of public TCR beta family members discriminated carriers of CMV infection plus the relevant HLA type in this cohort and an independent 352-donor cohort. The ex vivo response was dominated by HLA-C-restricted CMV-specific TCR beta clonotypes, and the single most frequent clonotype in two of eight donors was supplied by these HLA-C-restricted clonotypes.

The instrument given in TCRdb is Illumina HiSeq 1500. TCRdb reprocessing: public reads trimmed at Q25 with fastp, clones called with MiXCR, in-frame beta chains kept. Entries that share a CDR3 protein sequence are merged under the most common genes and DNA. In this sample the table shows approximately 910,000 distinct CDR3 sequences, around 31% of which occur a single time. Clones ranked in the top ten supply more than 13% of the sample. In light of the paper, this sample's treatment or condition label describes: in vitro stimulation with specific CMV peptide epitopes to enrich CMV-specific T cells. Here V drops 2 bases and J drops 9 bases, and the junction holds 5 bases not matched to any gene. The germline V gene supplies CDR1 MNHEY and CDR2 SVGEGT. Measured from the cysteine to the phenylalanine, the CDR3 is 16 residues long. Solely the CDR3 DNA is kept, with 48 bases framed from the first base.

This clonotype originated in a human donor in good health (CMV status not recorded). Some clones in this sample may be carry-over from other donors' samples. Sequences were derived from cultured CD8+ T cells from PBMCs, sampled from culture after CMV antigen stimulation. The chain couples TRBV6-2 or TRBV6-3 to TRBJ2-1; the central 15 bases match TRBD2. The DNA sequence is given as TGTGCCAGCAGTTACCTCGGACTAGCGGGGGGGACTGAGCAGTTCTTC. Its protein product is CASSYLGLAGGTEQFF.